This T cell receptor (beta chain) came from a study of immune evolution from preneoplasia to lung adenocarcinoma. Study-level findings and limits: Later-stage lesions seemingly showed higher T cell density and diversity than normal lung.

The germline V gene has CDR1 SEHNR and CDR2 FQNEAQ (reference sequence). This CDR3 has 15 amino acids. The V end lost 7 bases, the J end lost 2 bases, and 14 bases lay between the germline ends. In the case of this clone: What it recognizes is unknown.

Profiling relied on immunoSEQ multiplex PCR, and the TCRdb table lists in-frame clones only, not all of them. Of about 4,900 clones in the sample, about 70% are singletons; the top ten hold approximately 10%. Sequenced input: FFPE minimally invasive lung adenocarcinoma tissue. The TCR sequence derives from a person aged 60-79 years with lung adenocarcinoma. The genes are TRBV7-9 and TRBJ2-2; TRBD1 or TRBD2 may be the D gene (5 bases each). The CDR3 loop reads CASNSRDGNTGELFF. The CDR3 DNA reads as TGTGCCAGCAACTCCCGGGACGGAAACACCGGGGAGCTGTTTTTT.